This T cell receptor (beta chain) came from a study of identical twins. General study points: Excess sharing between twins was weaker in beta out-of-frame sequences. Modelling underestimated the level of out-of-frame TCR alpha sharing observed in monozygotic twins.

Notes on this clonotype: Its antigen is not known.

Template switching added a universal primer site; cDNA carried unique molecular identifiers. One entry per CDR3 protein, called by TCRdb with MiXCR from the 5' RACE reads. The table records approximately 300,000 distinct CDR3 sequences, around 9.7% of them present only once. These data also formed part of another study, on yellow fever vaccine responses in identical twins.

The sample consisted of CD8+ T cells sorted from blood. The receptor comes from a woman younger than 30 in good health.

CDR3 in amino acids: CASSQEPGGPYNEQFF. The CDR3 bases are TGTGCCAGCAGCCAAGAACCGGGAGGGCCGTACAATGAGCAGTTCTTC. The V gene is TRBV14, the J gene TRBJ2-1; TRBD2 matches 8 bases. In germline, CDR1 is SGHDN, CDR2 FVKESK. The length of the CDR3 is 16 residues. V was pared by 0 bases and J by 4 bases, with 5 bases of the junction left unmatched. The full variable domain, its missing parts supplied by reference TRBV14 and TRBJ2-1, is EAGVTQFPSHSVIEKGQTVTLRCDPISGHDNLYWYRRVMGKEIKFLLHFVKESKQDESGMPNNRFLAERTGGTYSTLKVQPAELEDSGVYFCASSQEPGGPYNEQFFGPGTRLTVL.